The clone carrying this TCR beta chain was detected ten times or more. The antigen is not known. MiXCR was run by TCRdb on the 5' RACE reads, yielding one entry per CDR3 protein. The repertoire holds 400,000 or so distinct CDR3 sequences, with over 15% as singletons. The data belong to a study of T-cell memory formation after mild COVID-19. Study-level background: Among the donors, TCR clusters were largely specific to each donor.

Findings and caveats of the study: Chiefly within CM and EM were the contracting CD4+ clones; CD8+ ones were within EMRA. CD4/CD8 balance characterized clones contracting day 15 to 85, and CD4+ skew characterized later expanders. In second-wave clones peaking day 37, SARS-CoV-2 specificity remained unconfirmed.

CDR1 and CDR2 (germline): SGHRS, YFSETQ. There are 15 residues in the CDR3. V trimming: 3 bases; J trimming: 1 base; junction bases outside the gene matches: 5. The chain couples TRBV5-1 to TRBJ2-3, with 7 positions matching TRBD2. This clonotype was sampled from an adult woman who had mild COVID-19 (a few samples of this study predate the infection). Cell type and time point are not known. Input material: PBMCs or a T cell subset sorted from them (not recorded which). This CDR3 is CASSYTSVGTDTQYF. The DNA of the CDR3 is TGCGCCAGCAGCTACACTAGCGTTGGCACAGATACGCAGTATTTT.